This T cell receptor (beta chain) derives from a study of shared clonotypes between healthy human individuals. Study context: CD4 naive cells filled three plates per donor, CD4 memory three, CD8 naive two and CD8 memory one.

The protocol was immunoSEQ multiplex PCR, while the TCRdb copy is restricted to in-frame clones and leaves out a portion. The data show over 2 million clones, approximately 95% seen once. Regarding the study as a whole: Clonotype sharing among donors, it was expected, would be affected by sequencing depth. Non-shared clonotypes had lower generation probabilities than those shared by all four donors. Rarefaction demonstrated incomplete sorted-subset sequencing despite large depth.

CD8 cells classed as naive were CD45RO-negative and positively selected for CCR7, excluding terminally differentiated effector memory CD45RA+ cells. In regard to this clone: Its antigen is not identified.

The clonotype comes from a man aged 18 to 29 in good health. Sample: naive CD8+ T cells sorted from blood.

The CDR3 nucleotides are TGTGCCAGCAGCGTCGGGTCGGTTGGCTACACCTTC. Translating gives CASSVGSVGYTF. V usage is TRBV9 and J usage is TRBJ1-2; D not resolved. The CDR3 spans 12 residues. CDR1 and CDR2 (germline): SGDLS, YYNGEE. V was clipped by 2 bases and J by 7 bases, with 9 bases between them. Full variable domain (rest looked up from reference TRBV9 and TRBJ1-2): DSGVTQTPKHLITATGQRVTLRCSPRSGDLSVYWYQQSLDQGLQFLIQYYNGEERAKGNILERFSAQQFPDLHSELNLSSLELGDSALYFCASSVGSVGYTFGSGTRLTVV.